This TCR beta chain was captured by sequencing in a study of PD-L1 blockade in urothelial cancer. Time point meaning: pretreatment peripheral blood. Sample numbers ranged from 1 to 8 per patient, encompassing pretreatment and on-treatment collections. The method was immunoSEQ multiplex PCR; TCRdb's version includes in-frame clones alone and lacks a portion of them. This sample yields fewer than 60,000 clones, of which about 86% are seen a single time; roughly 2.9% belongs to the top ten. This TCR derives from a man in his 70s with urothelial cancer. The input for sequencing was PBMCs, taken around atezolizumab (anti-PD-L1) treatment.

The CDR3 spells CASSLDRDQPQHF. The CDR3, as DNA: TGTGCCAGCAGCTTAGACCGGGATCAGCCCCAGCATTTT. This chain joins TRBV7-2 and TRBJ1-5, with D uncertain. Trimming removed 1 base from V and 5 bases from J, with 6 bases in between. Germline CDR1 reads SGHTA; CDR2 reads FQGNSA. CDR3 length: 13 residues. The complete variable domain, with remaining parts taken from reference TRBV7-2 and TRBJ1-5, reads GAGVSQSPSNKVTEKGKDVELRCDPISGHTALYWYRQSLGQGLEFLIYFQGNSAPDKSGLPSDRFSAERTGGSVSTLTIQRTQQEDSAVYLCASSLDRDQPQHFGDGTRLSIL.